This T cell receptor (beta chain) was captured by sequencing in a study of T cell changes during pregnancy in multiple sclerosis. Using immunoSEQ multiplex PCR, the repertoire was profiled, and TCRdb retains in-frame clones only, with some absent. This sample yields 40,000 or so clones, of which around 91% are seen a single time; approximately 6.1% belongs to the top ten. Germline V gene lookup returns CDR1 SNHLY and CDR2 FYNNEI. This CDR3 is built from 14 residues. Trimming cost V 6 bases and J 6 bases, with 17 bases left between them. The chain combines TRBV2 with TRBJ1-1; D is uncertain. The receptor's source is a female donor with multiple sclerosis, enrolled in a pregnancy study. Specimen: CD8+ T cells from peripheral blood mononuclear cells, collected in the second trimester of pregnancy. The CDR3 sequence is CASRSGPQIPEAFF. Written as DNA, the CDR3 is TGTGCCAGCAGAAGCGGGCCTCAGATCCCTGAAGCTTTCTTT.